This TCR beta chain was sequenced for a study of shared clonotypes between healthy human individuals. Overall study: The cohort had a couple of women and a few men, ages 18 to 49. Whole-study findings and limits: Tissue TCR repertoires likely differ from these blood-only repertoires. Donors were few, which limited the genetic and exposure-history diversity represented.

CDR3 length: 13 amino acids. Germline V gene data show CDR1 as SSHAT and CDR2 as FNYEAQ (reference sequence). On this clone itself: Its cognate antigen is unknown. One end of the junction varies from germline; a read error may be responsible.

Using immunoSEQ multiplex PCR, the repertoire was profiled, and TCRdb retains in-frame clones only, with some absent. The sample has 500,000 to 650,000 clones, roughly four fifths seen once. The rearrangement uses TRBV7-7 and TRBJ1-1; D uncertain. The sequence was obtained from a woman aged 40 to 55 in good health. Some clones in this sample may be carry-over from other donors' samples. Sequencing was done on a sample of PBMCs. CDR3 in DNA: TGTGCTAGCAGCTCGACCGAGAACACTGAAGCTTTCTTT. This gives the protein CASSSTENTEAFF. The full variable domain, in which reference TRBV7-7 and TRBJ1-1 provide the parts outside the CDR3, is GAGVSQSPRYKVTKRGQDVTLRCDPISSHATLYWYQQALGQGPEFLTYFNYEAQPDKSGLPSDRFSAERPEGSISTLTIQRTEQRDSAMYRCASSSTENTEAFFGQGTRLTVV.